This is a list of T cell receptor beta chains from one sample in a study of cytomegalovirus exposure and HLA in healthy donors. Libraries were prepared by immunoSEQ multiplex PCR; TCRdb keeps only in-frame clonotypes and omits some of them. In the table there are 30,000 to 35,000 clones, 65% to 70% of which are singletons. Sequences were obtained from PBMCs. These receptors were collected from a man aged 35 to 55 in good health and CMV-seropositive. The CDR3 runs from the conserved cysteine through the conserved F or W. The order of the fields is V gene, D gene, J gene, clone size, CDR3 DNA, CDR3 protein. The D gene is left open where the match is weak. Clone size is not always given. Where it is, it says once, few, many or a class for expanded clones.

TRBV6-6	NA	TRBJ2-7	NA	TGTGCCAGCAGTTACTCTAGGGGTATTTACGAGCAGTACTTC	CASSYSRGIYEQYF
TRBV19	TRBD2	TRBJ2-3	NA	TGTGCCAGTAGTATAGCACCGGGGGGTCCCACAGATACGCAGTATTTT	CASSIAPGGPTDTQYF
TRBV7-9	NA	TRBJ2-1	NA	TGTGCCAGCAGTCCAGGGTACAATGAGCAGTTCTTC	CASSPGYNEQFF
TRBV6-5	NA	TRBJ1-1	few	TGTGCCAGCAGCCGTGACACCGTTACTGAAGCTTTCTTT	CASSRDTVTEAFF
TRBV19	NA	TRBJ1-5	few	TGTGCCAGTTCCGGAGCCTTCAATCAGCCCCAGCATTTT	CASSGAFNQPQHF
TRBV7-2	TRBD1	TRBJ1-3	NA	TGTGCCAGCAGCAGGAGCACAGGGGATGGAAACACCATATATTTT	CASSRSTGDGNTIYF
TRBV11-2	TRBD2	TRBJ2-5	once	TGTGCCAGCAGCCTGGGGACTAGCTCCCCGCGCGGGGCCCAGTACTTC	CASSLGTSSPRGAQYF
TRBV10-3	TRBD1	TRBJ1-5	few	TGTGCCATCAGTGAGGGACAGGGGTCACATCAGCCCCAGCATTTT	CAISEGQGSHQPQHF
TRBV5-6	TRBD2	TRBJ2-7	NA	TGTGCCAGCAGCGAGACTAGCGGGGGGGTTTCTTCTCACTTC	CASSETSGGVSSHF
TRBV28	NA	TRBJ2-4	NA	TGTGCCAGCAGTTCCCCTAGTAGTCTGGGCAAAAACATTCAGTACTTC	CASSSPSSLGKNIQYF
TRBV4-1	TRBD1	TRBJ1-3	NA	TGCGCCAGCAGCCAAGGATCGGACAGGGCCTCTGGAAACACCATATATTTT	CASSQGSDRASGNTIYF
TRBV4-1	NA	TRBJ1-2	NA	TGCGCCAGCAGCCAAGATGTTAATACGAGGCGGGGCTACACCTTC	CASSQDVNTRRGYTF
TRBV2	NA	TRBJ2-7	NA	TGTGCCAGCAGTGAATACGAGCAGTACTTC	CASSEYEQYF
TRBV5-1	TRBD1	TRBJ1-6	NA	TGCGCCAGCAGCCCCGGTACGACAGGGGGACCACCCCTCCACTTT	CASSPGTTGGPPLHF
TRBV5-6	TRBD2	TRBJ2-3	few	TGTGCCAGCAGCTCAACTAGCGGGGGGCTGGTAGATACGCAGTATTTT	CASSSTSGGLVDTQYF
TRBV18	TRBD1	TRBJ2-1	once	TGTGCCAGCTCACTCGAGAGACAGGGGAGCAATGAGCAGTTCTTC	CASSLERQGSNEQFF
TRBV9	TRBD1	TRBJ2-1	NA	TGTGCCAGCAGCTTTGGACAGGGCCCCTCCTACAATGAGCAGTTCTTC	CASSFGQGPSYNEQFF
TRBV6-5	TRBD1	TRBJ2-1	NA	TGTGCCAGCAGTTCAGACAGGGCGATCTACAATGAGCAGTTCTTC	CASSSDRAIYNEQFF
TRBV27	TRBD1	TRBJ1-1	once	TGTGCCAGCAGCTCGAGACAGGGTAAAGGGAGTGGTGCTGAAGCTTTCTTT	CASSSRQGKGSGAEAFF
TRBV28	TRBD1	TRBJ2-1	NA	TGTGCCAGCAGTTCCCCGGGACAGGGGGACAATGAGCAGTTCTTC	CASSSPGQGDNEQFF
TRBV7-9	TRBD2	TRBJ2-1	once	TGTGCCAGCAGCTTTTCGGGGGGACGATACAATGAGCAGTTCTTC	CASSFSGGRYNEQFF
TRBV6-1	NA	TRBJ1-5	NA	TGTGCCAGCAGTGGGGCCGACGTATACAATCAGCCCCAGCATTTT	CASSGADVYNQPQHF
TRBV6-6	TRBD2	TRBJ2-5	NA	TGTGCCAGCACTTCTAGCGGGGCCCCAGGGGGGACCCAGTACTTC	CASTSSGAPGGTQYF
TRBV5-6	TRBD1	TRBJ2-7	once	TGTGCCAGCAGCTTGGGAACAGGGGCACGGGAGCAGTACTTC	CASSLGTGAREQYF
TRBV23-1	NA	TRBJ2-7	NA	TGCGCCAGCAGTCCCCGGGACTCAGCCTACGAGCAGTACTTC	CASSPRDSAYEQYF
TRBV19	TRBD1	TRBJ1-4	NA	TGTGCCAGTAGTGCGGGACAGTTTAGCGAAAAACTGTTTTTT	CASSAGQFSEKLFF
TRBV25-1	TRBD1	TRBJ2-2	NA	TGTGCCAGCAGCCTACAGGGGGCGCCCACCGGGGAGCTGTTTTTT	CASSLQGAPTGELFF
TRBV6-4	TRBD2	TRBJ2-4	NA	TGTGCCAGCAGTGACTCCGGGACTAGCGGGGGGGCCATTCAGTACTTC	CASSDSGTSGGAIQYF
TRBV27	NA	TRBJ1-5	NA	TGTGCCAGCAGTCTAGAACTCAGGGATGGCCAGCCCCAGCATTTT	CASSLELRDGQPQHF
TRBV5-1	TRBD2	TRBJ2-3	NA	TGCGCCAGCAGCTTGGGGACTAGCTCAGATACGCAGTATTTT	CASSLGTSSDTQYF
TRBV11-3	NA	TRBJ2-3	NA	TGTGCCAGCAGCCCTTCTAAGTGGGGGCAAACAGATACGCAGTATTTT	CASSPSKWGQTDTQYF
TRBV5-4	NA	TRBJ2-2	few	TGTGCCAGCAGCTTGGGAGCGGTCAACACCGGGGAGCTGTTTTTT	CASSLGAVNTGELFF
TRBV15	TRBD1	TRBJ1-5	NA	TGTGCCACCAGTATCGGGACAGGGGCCCCCAGCAATCAGCCCCAGCATTTT	CATSIGTGAPSNQPQHF
TRBV21-1	NA	TRBJ1-6	NA	TGTGCCAGCAGCACCGCAGGGGGCGCGGCCCCCTTTAATTCACCCCTCCACTTT	CASSTAGGAAPFNSPLHF
TRBV11-2	NA	TRBJ2-3	NA	TGTGCCAGCAGCTTGAGGACAGTAAACCTAGATACGCAGTATTTT	CASSLRTVNLDTQYF
TRBV27	TRBD2	TRBJ2-1	NA	TGTGCCAGCAGTTCGCTTCCCCTAGCGGGGAAATACAATGAGCAGTTCTTC	CASSSLPLAGKYNEQFF
TRBV7-9	NA	TRBJ1-1	NA	TGTGCCAGCAGCCGGGACGGAGGGTACACTGAAGCTTTCTTT	CASSRDGGYTEAFF
TRBV29-1	NA	TRBJ2-2	NA	TGCAGCGTTGAAGCAGGGCGGTACGGGGAGCTGTTTTTT	CSVEAGRYGELFF
TRBV10-3	TRBD2	TRBJ2-3	few	TGTGCCATCAGAGTAGCGGGGGGGAACACAGATACGCAGTATTTT	CAIRVAGGNTDTQYF
TRBV6-1	NA	TRBJ1-5	few	TGTGCCAGCAGTGAATTCCAGGGATCGCCCCAGCATTTT	CASSEFQGSPQHF
TRBV5-6	TRBD1	TRBJ1-4	NA	TGTGCCAGCAGCTTCGGACAGGGCCAGGCTAATGAAAAACTGTTTTTT	CASSFGQGQANEKLFF
TRBV7-3	TRBD2	TRBJ2-1	NA	TGTGCCAGCAGCCTGAGGGCTGGGGTAGCGGGGGCCTACAATGAGCAGTTCTTC	CASSLRAGVAGAYNEQFF
TRBV9	NA	TRBJ2-1	once	TGTGCCAGCAGCCATCGACCCATTCCTCGGGACTTTTACTCCAATGAGCAGTTCTTC	CASSHRPIPRDFYSNEQFF
TRBV19	TRBD1	TRBJ2-3	few	TGTGCCAGTAGTCGACAGGGCAGCACAGATACGCAGTATTTT	CASSRQGSTDTQYF
TRBV27	NA	TRBJ1-2	NA	TGTGCCAGCAGTTCCTACCGACCGACAGGACACGAGGGCTACACCTTC	CASSSYRPTGHEGYTF
TRBV5-1	NA	TRBJ2-7	few	TGCGCCAGCAGCTTCGATGGGAGTGTGCAGTACTTC	CASSFDGSVQYF
TRBV6-5	TRBD1	TRBJ1-2	once	TGTGCCAGCAGTTACTCGGGACAGGGATGGTATGGCTACACCTTC	CASSYSGQGWYGYTF
TRBV5-1	TRBD1	TRBJ1-4	NA	TGCGCCAGCAGCTTACGGACAGGGGCTAATGAAAAACTGTTTTTT	CASSLRTGANEKLFF
TRBV19	NA	TRBJ1-3	NA	TGTGCCAGTAGTATAGAGTCTGGCCTCCCGTCTGGAAACACCATATATTTT	CASSIESGLPSGNTIYF
TRBV7-2	NA	TRBJ2-7	NA	TGTGCCAGCAGCTTACACAGGGTTTCCGAGCAGTACTTC	CASSLHRVSEQYF
TRBV29-1	TRBD1	TRBJ2-1	few	TGCAGCGTTGAAATGGACAGGGGCAATGAGCAGTTCTTC	CSVEMDRGNEQFF
TRBV5-1	TRBD1	TRBJ2-3	NA	TGCGCCAGCAGCTTGACTCGACAGGGGGCTTCTTCTAGCACAGATACGCAGTATTTT	CASSLTRQGASSSTDTQYF
TRBV29-1	TRBD2	TRBJ2-3	NA	TGCAGCGTTGAAGGCTTGCTATCCGGGGGGGTCACAGATACGCAGTATTTT	CSVEGLLSGGVTDTQYF
TRBV19	NA	TRBJ2-1	NA	TGTGCCAGTAAACGTAGCTCCTACAATGAGCAGTTCTTC	CASKRSSYNEQFF